This T cell receptor (beta chain) was profiled in a study of T cells after yellow fever vaccination. Looking at the study overall: Preparation of fractions with low cell numbers was performed using SMART-Seq v4 Ultra Low Input.

Study-level findings and limits: Subsequent to the booster, the majority of primary-vaccination clones reappeared (96% CD4, around 85% CD8). Weaker, the secondary response peaked sooner, at day 5 versus 15.

In its sample, this clonotype was seen many times. What it binds is not known. A universal primer site and UMIs were added as TCR cDNA was made by 5'RACE template switching. TCRdb used MiXCR to reprocess the 5' RACE reads, holding one entry per CDR3 protein. The sample records 140,000 to 150,000 distinct CDR3 sequences, 6.6% being singletons. CDR3 length equals 14 residues. Trimming cost V 5 bases and J 12 bases, with 19 bases left between them. The germline gives CDR1 SGHVS, CDR2 FNYEAQ. This sample comprised CD4+ T cells sorted from PBMCs, obtained 10 days after the yellow fever booster vaccination. This sequence originates from a man aged 25 to 40 who received the YFV17D yellow fever vaccine. The genes are TRBV7-6 and TRBJ1-4, with D unclear. The CDR3 nucleotides read TGTGCCAGCAGCCCTAATATAGATTCGCGACAACTGTTTTTT. It is translated as CASSPNIDSRQLFF.